This entry concerns a single T cell receptor beta chain. Antigen unknown. A much larger clonotype is one base distant, so this may be a read error. This entry belongs to a study of T cells in Graves' hyperthyroidism and ophthalmopathy. Study-level results: With a median lead of 6.5 months before onset, the model predicted ophthalmopathy. Clonotypes that were expanded in thyroid above 0.001 mostly appeared in blood too. From stable hyperthyroidism, ophthalmopathy was separated by a 13 V-J model.

The CDR3 regions of TCR beta were amplified from RNA transcripts. In the first-round RT-PCR of the TCR CDR3, the HTBI primer set was used. MiXCR was run by TCRdb on the multiplex PCR reads, yielding one entry per CDR3 protein. The sample carries 650,000 to 800,000 distinct CDR3 sequences, about 45% recorded once. Researchers barred patients who had uncontrolled infection, other autoimmune disease, pregnancy or lactation. From germline, CDR1 is DFQATT and CDR2 SNEGSKA (reference sequence). Trimming took 6 bases from V and 6 from J, leaving 15 bases between them. The CDR3 is 14 amino acids. The rearrangement joins TRBV20-1 to TRBJ1-6; D is perhaps TRBD1 (5 bases). Input material: peripheral blood or thyroid tissue (not recorded which). This sequence was found in an adult man with Graves' disease, either hyperthyroidism or ophthalmopathy (not recorded which). The CDR3 DNA reads as TGCAGTGCCTATAGACGGGGACCTAATTCACCCCTCCACTTT. Its protein product is CSAYRRGPNSPLHF.